Listed below are T cell receptor beta chains from one sample, sequenced in a study of control samples from healthy donors and cancer patients. Some clones are missing from TCRdb's copy, which holds only in-frame ones; the method was immunoSEQ multiplex PCR. The sample lists about 60,000 clones; about nine tenths were seen once. What was sequenced was PBMCs. These receptors all come from a woman aged 45-65 years with colorectal cancer. CDR3s include the opening cysteine and the closing phenylalanine or tryptophan. The D gene is left open where the match is weak. Only part of the rows carry a size: once, few, many, or a class if the clone is expanded.

v_gene	j_gene	abundance	d_gene	CDR3aa
TRBV28	TRBJ2-3	few	NA	CASSFLSGTDTQYF
TRBV28	TRBJ1-5	NA	NA	CASTTTTVAFNQPQHF
TRBV29-1	TRBJ1-3	NA	NA	CSVDGGSGGNTIYF
TRBV11-2	TRBJ1-1	few	NA	CASSLRSGGSGAEAFF
TRBV18	TRBJ1-4	NA	NA	CASSQTRGEKLFF
TRBV27	TRBJ2-7	once	TRBD2	CATGGPYYEQYF
TRBV5-1	TRBJ2-5	NA	NA	CASRLDTQETQYF
TRBV2	TRBJ1-4	NA	NA	CASGRHPTNEKLFF
TRBV7-3	TRBJ2-1	NA	NA	CASSLGAGNNEQFF
TRBV9	TRBJ2-1	NA	TRBD2	CASSGGGARNEQFF
TRBV5-1	TRBJ1-3	NA	NA	CASSPDGNSGNTIYF
TRBV24-1	TRBJ2-3	once	TRBD1	CATSDLKGARADTQYF
TRBV6-5	TRBJ1-1	few	NA	CASSYEGRLEAFF
TRBV20-1	TRBJ1-1	NA	NA	CRATNTEAFF
TRBV24-1	TRBJ2-1	NA	NA	CATSDVGERDNEQFF
TRBV7-8	TRBJ2-2	few	NA	CASSSQGPGGMTGELFF
TRBV7-6	TRBJ2-7	NA	TRBD1	CASSLDTGGGREQYF
TRBV5-4	TRBJ1-1	NA	NA	CASSFSEAEAFF
TRBV11-2	TRBJ1-1	NA	NA	CASSPRGRGRGYTEAFF
TRBV4-1	TRBJ2-1	NA	TRBD2	CASSQGWREGLGEQFF
TRBV3-1/TRBV3-2	TRBJ1-3	few	TRBD1	CASSQEGARGNTIYF
TRBV30	TRBJ2-7	NA	NA	CAWSVRGFIGGEQYF
TRBV15	TRBJ2-3	NA	NA	CATSRDRILGTDTQYF
TRBV6-5	TRBJ2-1	NA	NA	CASSTLLDGYNEQFF
TRBV11-2	TRBJ2-4	NA	NA	CASSLAQGTDKRF
TRBV7-8	TRBJ1-5	NA	NA	CASSFGRSNQPQHF
TRBV10-3	TRBJ1-1	NA	NA	CAISHGENTEAFF
TRBV7-9	TRBJ2-6	NA	NA	CASSLESVGSTSGANVLTF
TRBV5-1	TRBJ2-6	NA	NA	CASSFGEANVLTF
TRBV7-2	TRBJ1-2	NA	NA	CASSLGTELPRGYTF
TRBV5-5	TRBJ1-2	NA	TRBD1	CASSSTGASNYGYTF
TRBV5-6	TRBJ1-6	NA	NA	CASSFSVIGSPLHF
TRBV7-2	TRBJ2-7	few	TRBD2	CASSGPSGLAGGSYEQYF
TRBV5-1	TRBJ2-1	NA	TRBD2	CASSETHSGGYNEQFF
TRBV6-2/TRBV6-3	TRBJ2-1	NA	TRBD1	CASSTRGTGYNEQFF
TRBV11-2	TRBJ2-5	NA	NA	CASSLAGAGEGETQYF
TRBV11-1	TRBJ1-6	NA	TRBD1	CASSYGTADNSPLHF
TRBV13	TRBJ2-7	NA	NA	CASSPKGKGGGEQYF
TRBV11-2	TRBJ1-1	NA	NA	CASSQSRPDTEAFF
TRBV12-3/TRBV12-4	TRBJ2-2	NA	TRBD1	CASRGQGAGELFF
TRBV5-1	TRBJ2-3	NA	TRBD2	CASSPGWTSGTDTQYF
TRBV7-2	TRBJ2-2	once	TRBD2	CASSLERGGLHGELFF
TRBV14	TRBJ2-5	NA	NA	CASSQYLGETQYF
TRBV7-9	TRBJ2-3	NA	NA	CASSILSGTQYF
TRBV30	TRBJ2-1	NA	NA	CAWGGTGTEQFF
TRBV28	TRBJ2-7	NA	NA	CASSWAYEQYF
TRBV20-1	TRBJ1-1	NA	NA	CSASGGQDTEAFF
TRBV19	TRBJ2-5	NA	TRBD1	CASSTRTGWSIASETQYF
TRBV24-1	TRBJ1-2	NA	TRBD1	CATSGYRGDNYGYTF
TRBV2	TRBJ1-6	once	TRBD1	CASSGAQGALRSPLHF
TRBV10-3	TRBJ2-1	NA	NA	CAISESEGFVGASSYNEQFF